In this sample, the clone carrying this T cell receptor beta chain turned up many times. Its antigen is undetermined. The CDR3 has 12 residues. In germline, CDR1 is LNHDA, CDR2 SQIVND (reference sequence). V lost 7 bases and J 8 bases, leaving 11 bases between the germline ends. TCRdb re-called the PCR reads with MiXCR. The sample includes 30,000 to 35,000 clones, 20% to 25% seen only once; the top ten take 3% to 3.5%. Not a single patient had been given any form of treatment at any point before undergoing thyroid surgery. This record belongs to a study of metastatic and nonmetastatic thyroid tumors. Study-wide context: Malignant and benign thyroid patients had repertoires compared in peripheral blood and tumor or nodule tissue. Study-wide results and caveats: Within blood and tumor, benign nodules reportedly had significantly lower TCR beta diversity than malignant thyroid tumors did.

The receptor comes from a male donor with papillary thyroid cancer or a benign thyroid nodule (not recorded which). Some clones in this sample may be carry-over from other donors' samples. The chain links TRBV19 to TRBJ1-4; no definite D call. Sequenced material: tumor tissue. Here the CDR3 reads CASTSTEEKLFF. CDR3 coding DNA: TGTGCCAGTACGTCGACCGAAGAAAAACTGTTTTTT. The complete variable domain, with remaining parts taken from reference TRBV19 and TRBJ1-4, reads DGGITQSPKYLFRKEGQNVTLSCEQNLNHDAMYWYRQDPGQGLRLIYYSQIVNDFQKGDIAEGYSVSREKKESFPLTVTSAQKNPTAFYLCASTSTEEKLFFGSGTQLSVL.